Below, one TCR beta chain is given with its context. The sample is drawn from a study of T cell responses to AZD1222 COVID-19 vaccine. This CDR3 comprises 14 residues. V lost 5 bases, J lost 8 bases, and 5 bases stayed unmatched. CDR1 MDHEN and CDR2 SYDVKM come from the germline V gene. The protocol was immunoSEQ multiplex PCR, while the TCRdb copy is restricted to in-frame clones and leaves out a portion. Of 25,000 to 35,000 clones in the sample, roughly 90% were seen once. Sequencing was performed on peripheral blood, taken on day 0 of AZD1222 vaccination. This TCR came from an adult in good health. V gene TRBV28 combines with J gene TRBJ1-4; 10 nucleotides line up with TRBD1. CDR3 region: CASSTGTGDEKLFF. The CDR3 nucleotides read TGTGCCAGCAGTACCGGGACAGGGGACGAAAAACTGTTTTTT.